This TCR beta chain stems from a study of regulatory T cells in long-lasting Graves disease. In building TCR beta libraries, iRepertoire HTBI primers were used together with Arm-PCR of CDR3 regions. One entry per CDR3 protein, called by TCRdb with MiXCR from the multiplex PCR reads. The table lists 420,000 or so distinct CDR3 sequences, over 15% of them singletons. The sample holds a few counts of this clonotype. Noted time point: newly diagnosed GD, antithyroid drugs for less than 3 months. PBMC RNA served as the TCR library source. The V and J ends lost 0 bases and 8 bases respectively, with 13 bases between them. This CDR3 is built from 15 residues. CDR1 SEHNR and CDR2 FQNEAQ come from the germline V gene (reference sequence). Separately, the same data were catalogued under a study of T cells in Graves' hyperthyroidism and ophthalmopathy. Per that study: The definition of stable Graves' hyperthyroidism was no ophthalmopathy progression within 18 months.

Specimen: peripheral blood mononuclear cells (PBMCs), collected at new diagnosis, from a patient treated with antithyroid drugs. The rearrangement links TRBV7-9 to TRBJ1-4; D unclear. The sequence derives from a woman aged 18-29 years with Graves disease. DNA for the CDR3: TGTGCCAGCAGCTTAGCCGGATATGATGAAGAAAAACTGTTTTTT. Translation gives CASSLAGYDEEKLFF.